This TCR beta chain was obtained from a study of a mutant IDH1 vaccine in newly diagnosed glioma (dated by TCRdb to the early 2020s). A note on the overall study: Patients were given eight vaccinations, in weeks 1, 3, 5, 7, 11, 15, 19 and 23, which matched visits V03 through V10. Vaccination began 4-6 weeks after radiotherapy alone, or alongside temozolomide cycles in the chemotherapy-containing groups. Of the approximately 33 treated patients, approximately 62% were male and about 38% were female, and the mean age was roughly 38 years. Before enrollment, most patients had been given radiochemotherapy with temozolomide as standard therapy, while the rest had received either radiotherapy alone or temozolomide alone. Peripheral blood samples were drawn at six visits, namely V03 (baseline), V05, V07, V10, V12 and V13. Longitudinal TCRB deep sequencing was done for 25 treated patients, wherever samples were available for exploratory analyses.

Inclusive of the bounding cysteine and phenylalanine, the CDR3 is 13 residues long. The sequence is cut down to CDR3 DNA, 39 bases in frame from base 1. The germline V gene yields SGHDT for CDR1 and YYEEEE for CDR2. V is clipped by 2 bases and J by 2 bases, and the sequence between their germline boundaries is 7 bases long. Library preparation used the immunoSEQ multiplex PCR assay. Rearranged TCR beta chain sequences were amplified using the hsTCRB Kit according to the manufacturer's protocol. An Illumina MiSeq was used to sequence the TCRB libraries. The study's processing was this. The kit vendor's proprietary platform handled demultiplexing, trimming and gene mapping. TCRdb took over this immuneACCESS table, retaining in-frame rearrangements with V and J assigned. Such tables are incomplete; in checked studies, under half of the missing clones stem from an unresolved V gene, and the remainder is unexplained. Clonal size and the V and J genes are those of that table, whereas D and trimming came from the DNA. In all, the sample holds about 38,000 clones, and about 80% of those were seen once. The ten top clones hold around 6% of the sample.

Beyond this particular receptor, the publication reports: Across multiple MHC alleles, vaccine-induced immune responses were seen in 93.3% of patients. Selection of PBMC samples for TCRB deep sequencing was based on availability. It was noted by the authors that analyses of patient blood samples could not be reproduced owing to sample limitations. No apparent relationship was observed between pseudoprogression and alterations in the top peripheral T cell clonotypes detected by TCRB sequencing.

The time point label corresponds to: week 5, during vaccination. Every vaccine dose consisted of 300 ug of a 20-mer mutant IDH1 peptide in Montanide, administered subcutaneously together with topical imiquimod. All donors had newly diagnosed IDH1-mutant astrocytomas of WHO grade 3 or 4 that showed loss of nuclear ATRX. The samples were drawn from NOA16, a multicentre, single-arm, open-label phase I trial in Germany that tested a mutant IDH1 peptide vaccine in humans for the first time. The DNeasy Blood and Tissue Kit was used to extract genomic DNA from EDTA blood for TCRB sequencing. As for this clone: The specificity of this receptor is unknown. No quality values exist for individual bases; no much larger clone is one base distant.

This chain joins TRBV5-6 to TRBJ1-2, with an unclear D gene assignment. The specimen comprised PBMCs, sampled from a glioma patient whose treatment included an IDH1 peptide vaccine. The clonotype comes from a middle-aged man with glioma. The DNA sequence is given as TGTGCCAGCAGCTTAGGCCAGAACTATGGCTACACCTTC. This yields the protein CASSLGQNYGYTF.